This record concerns one TCR beta chain sequence. The table came from immunoSEQ multiplex PCR; TCRdb's copy has only in-frame clones and leaves some out. The sample lists roughly 250,000 clones, more than 75% occurring once. Trimming took off 5 bases at V and 8 bases at J, with 15 bases between the two ends. The CDR3 covers 14 residues. The germline CDR1 and CDR2 sequences are LNHDA and SQIVND (reference sequence). These data originate in a study of blood T cell repertoires in COVID-19. As for the study in general: The analysed material was cDNA or gDNA that came from T cells, B-cell-depleted T cells, or PBMCs.

This TCR was sampled from a woman aged 55-70 years with active or convalescent COVID-19. Specimen: peripheral blood. The chain uses TRBV19 and TRBJ1-4, with a possible D match to TRBD1 (5 bases). In DNA form, the CDR3 reads TGTGCCAGTAGTGATTGGCAGGGAGGGGAAAAACTGTTTTTT. Its protein product is CASSDWQGGEKLFF. Combining the CDR3 with reference TRBV19 and TRBJ1-4 gives the whole variable domain DGGITQSPKYLFRKEGQNVTLSCEQNLNHDAMYWYRQDPGQGLRLIYYSQIVNDFQKGDIAEGYSVSREKKESFPLTVTSAQKNPTAFYLCASSDWQGGEKLFFGSGTQLSVL.